These T cell receptor beta chains were read from a single sample in a study of blood T cell repertoires in COVID-19. Repertoires were generated with immunoSEQ multiplex PCR, while TCRdb's copy carries only in-frame clones and drops some. The sample lists some 70,000 clones, around 87% occurring once. The sequencing input was peripheral blood. These receptors originate from a man between 50 and 59 years old with active COVID-19. Each CDR3 is given with its conserved first and last residue. A D gene is named only where the DNA matches it firmly. The listing skips clone size in some rows; elsewhere it reads once, few, many or a size class.

clone size	D gene	V gene	J gene	CDR3 protein
NA	NA	TRBV27	TRBJ1-1	CASSSDGATADREAFF
NA	NA	TRBV7-8	TRBJ2-7	CASSFFILRNRSYEQYF
NA	TRBD2	TRBV29-1	TRBJ2-1	CSATSGSGDEQFF
NA	TRBD2	TRBV30	TRBJ2-2	CASPGTKNTGELFF
NA	NA	TRBV19	TRBJ1-1	CASSPYRESTEAFF
NA	TRBD1	TRBV7-9	TRBJ2-1	CASSRRGQGNEQFF
NA	NA	TRBV7-6	TRBJ2-7	CASSLIMGQRSSYEQYF
NA	TRBD1	TRBV29-1	TRBJ2-2	CSVRTGMNTGELFF
NA	NA	TRBV6-4	TRBJ2-4	CASVGGGHRDIQYF
NA	NA	TRBV5-6	TRBJ2-5	CASTRDFQETQYF
NA	TRBD1	TRBV5-1	TRBJ1-2	CASSRTGTENYGYTF
NA	TRBD2	TRBV5-1	TRBJ2-5	CASSPFGGSSGREVWTQYF
few	TRBD2	TRBV7-2	TRBJ2-5	CASSFTSGGWETQYF
NA	NA	TRBV7-9	TRBJ2-7	CASSLAKGGGSYEQYF
NA	NA	TRBV5-1	TRBJ2-4	CASSLGEIAKNIQYF
NA	NA	TRBV28	TRBJ2-2	CATGALTSYIPGELFF
NA	TRBD2	TRBV5-1	TRBJ2-3	CASSWLLAGTDTQYF
NA	TRBD1	TRBV9	TRBJ2-1	CASSGPGTGGIPYNEQFF
NA	TRBD2	TRBV6-1	TRBJ2-7	CASSENYWDYLSYEQYF
NA	NA	TRBV2	TRBJ2-1	CASNPPSETYNEQFF